This TCR beta chain stems from a study of spatial heterogeneity in lung cancer. Overall study context: Alpha-chain sequences were detected in numbers that were consistently lower than beta-chain sequences.

Stated time point: sample taken at primary tumor resection. This clonotype was seen repeatedly, ten times or more. MiXCR was run by TCRdb on the 5' RACE reads, yielding one entry per CDR3 protein. The table has some 37,000 distinct CDR3 sequences, 7.5% to 8% seen once. Per the germline V gene, CDR1 is MNHEY and CDR2 is SVGEGT. There are 16 residues in the CDR3. V was pared by 6 bases and J by 6 bases, with 14 bases of the junction left unmatched. The sequence came from a male donor with early-stage non-small cell lung cancer. Sample: PBMCs, taken at surgery. The rearrangement links TRBV6-2 or TRBV6-3 to TRBJ1-1; 9 nucleotides align to TRBD1. The CDR3 loop is CASSPGTGPGRAEAFF. CDR3 DNA: TGTGCCAGCAGCCCTGGGACAGGGCCAGGAAGGGCTGAAGCTTTCTTT.